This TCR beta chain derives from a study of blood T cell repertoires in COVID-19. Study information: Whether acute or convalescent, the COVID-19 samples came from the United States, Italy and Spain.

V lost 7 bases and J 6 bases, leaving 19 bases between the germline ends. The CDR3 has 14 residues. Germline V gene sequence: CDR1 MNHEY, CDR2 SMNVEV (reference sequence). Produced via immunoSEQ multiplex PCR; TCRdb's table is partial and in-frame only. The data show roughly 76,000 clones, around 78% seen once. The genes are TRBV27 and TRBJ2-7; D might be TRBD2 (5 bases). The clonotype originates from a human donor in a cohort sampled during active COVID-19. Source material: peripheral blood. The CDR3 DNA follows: TGTGCCAGCATGGGGAGCCCCCTAGATGTCGAGCAGTACTTC. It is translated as CASMGSPLDVEQYF.